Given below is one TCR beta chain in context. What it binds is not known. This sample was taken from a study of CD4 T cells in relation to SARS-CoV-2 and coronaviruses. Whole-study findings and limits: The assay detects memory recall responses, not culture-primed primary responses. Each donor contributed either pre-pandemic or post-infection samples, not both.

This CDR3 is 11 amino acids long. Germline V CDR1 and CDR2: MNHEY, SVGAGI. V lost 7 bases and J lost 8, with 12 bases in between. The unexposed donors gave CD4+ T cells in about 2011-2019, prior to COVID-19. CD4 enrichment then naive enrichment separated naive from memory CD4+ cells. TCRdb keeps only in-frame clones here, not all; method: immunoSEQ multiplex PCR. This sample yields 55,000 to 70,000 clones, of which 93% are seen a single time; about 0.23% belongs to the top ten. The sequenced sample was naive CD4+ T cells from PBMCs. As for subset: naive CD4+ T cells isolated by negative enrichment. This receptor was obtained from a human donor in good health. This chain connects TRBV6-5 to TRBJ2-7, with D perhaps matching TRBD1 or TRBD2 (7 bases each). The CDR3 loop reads CASTQGGKQYF. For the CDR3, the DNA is TGTGCCAGCACCCAGGGGGGGAAGCAGTACTTC.